The T cell receptor beta chain described here comes from a study of cytomegalovirus exposure and HLA in healthy donors (dated by TCRdb to about 2017). At the level of the whole study: According to a later analysis, the roughly 120 validation repertoires were produced on the same platform as the 680 or so repertoires of the first cohort. Besides the first cohort of 666 subjects, a separate validation cohort made up of roughly 120 different subjects was used. To predict cytomegalovirus infection status, the study brought together high-throughput TCR immunosequencing, statistical association of individual TCRs with disease status, and machine learning. The study aimed to test whether cataloging public T cell receptors could reveal signatures of past pathogen exposure. What the research found in general, with its limitations: In a later analysis, TCRs clustered in the first cohort were found to also tend to co-occur in the roughly 130 validation repertoires, with approximately 95% of cluster scores above 0. In the study, roughly 160 TCR beta chains were listed as associated with cytomegalovirus. The classifier was reported to diagnose cytomegalovirus status with high specificity and sensitivity in both the original and validation cohorts. A few of the identified cytomegalovirus-associated TCR beta chains were confirmed in vitro to be specific for cytomegalovirus antigens. The authors suggested that the approach could potentially be generalized to other disease states and immunological phenotypes. A later analysis had no HLA typing for the validation cohort, so co-occurrence there was scored across all 120 or so repertoires. Most TCR sequences were observed very rarely across donors, whereas some public TCRs were present in many individuals.

Separate from the roughly 650-subject first cohort, the validation cohort of around 130 subjects was the group to which the donors belonged. The CDR3 starts with the cysteine, ends with the phenylalanine, and has 17 residues. Only CDR3 DNA is held: 51 bases, read in frame from base 1. Libraries came from the immunoSEQ multiplex PCR assay. Processing in the source paper ran as follows. To diagnose cytomegalovirus status from the catalog of TCR beta chain sequences, a statistical classification framework was built. TCRdb took over this immuneACCESS table, retaining in-frame rearrangements with V and J assigned. Such tables are incomplete; in checked studies, under half of the missing clones stem from an unresolved V gene, and the remainder is unexplained. V, J and clone size reflect that table, while D and trimming were determined from the DNA. The sample has about 66,000 clones on record, approximately 97% of them singletons. In total, the top ten clones hold around 1.6% of the sample.

On this clone itself: No antigen is known for it. No clone much larger than this one lies a single base away; base qualities are absent.

The sequenced sample consisted of PBMCs. The sequence links TRBV21-1 to TRBJ1-5. TRBV21-1 is listed as a pseudogene. The clonotype was recovered from a woman younger than 35 in good health and CMV-seropositive. DNA sequence: TGTGCCAGCAGCTCGGGGGGCAGGTGGAACAGCAATCAGCCCCAGCATTTT. This yields the protein CASSSGGRWNSNQPQHF.